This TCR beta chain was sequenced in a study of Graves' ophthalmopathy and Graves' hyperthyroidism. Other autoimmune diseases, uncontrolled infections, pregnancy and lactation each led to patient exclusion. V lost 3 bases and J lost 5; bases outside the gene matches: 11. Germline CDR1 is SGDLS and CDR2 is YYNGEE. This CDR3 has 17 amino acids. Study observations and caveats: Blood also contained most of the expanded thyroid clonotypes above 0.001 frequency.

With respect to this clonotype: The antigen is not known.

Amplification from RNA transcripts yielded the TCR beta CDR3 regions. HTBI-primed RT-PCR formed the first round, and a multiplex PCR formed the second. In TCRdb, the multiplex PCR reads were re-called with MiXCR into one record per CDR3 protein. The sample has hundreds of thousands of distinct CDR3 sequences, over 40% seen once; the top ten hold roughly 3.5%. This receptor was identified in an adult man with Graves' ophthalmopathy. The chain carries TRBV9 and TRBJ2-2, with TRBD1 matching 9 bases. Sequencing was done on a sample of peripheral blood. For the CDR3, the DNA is TGTGCCAGCAGCGGAACCGGGACAGGGAGAGGTACCGGGGAGCTGTTTTTT. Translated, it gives CASSGTGTGRGTGELFF.